A single T cell receptor beta chain is shown here with its context. The data were obtained in a study of blood T cell repertoires in COVID-19. Study information: The study drew acute and convalescent COVID-19 samples from the United States, Italy and Spain.

In the authors' methods: Reference gene primers were amplified, and this amplification served to estimate nucleated cell counts. Sequencing used immunoSEQ multiplex PCR; TCRdb keeps in-frame clones, though not all of them. Clone size and V and J calls were adopted from that table, with D and trimming inferred from the DNA. The sample has 350,000 or so clones, 65% to 90% seen once. This clonotype was obtained from a woman in her thirties or forties with acute COVID-19. The sequencing input was PBMCs or T cells enriched from blood (not recorded which).

CDR3 coding DNA: TGTGCCAGCAGTTACTCGAGGCTAGCGGACAATGAGCAGTTCTTC. It codes for CASSYSRLADNEQFF. This chain connects TRBV6-2 or TRBV6-3 to TRBJ2-1; 7 nucleotides line up with TRBD2. Germline CDR1 MNHEY, CDR2 SVGEGT. The length of the CDR3 is 15 residues. Trimming removed 0 bases from V and 5 bases from J; junction bases left unmatched: 4.